Below, one T cell receptor (beta chain) is given with its context. The target antigen is unknown. The data derive from a study of cytomegalovirus exposure and HLA in healthy donors. CDR1 is LNHDA, CDR2 SQIVND, per germline (reference sequence). The V gene lost 3 bases and the J gene lost 7 bases, with 19 bases spanning the gap. The CDR3 loop spans 16 amino acids. General observations from the study: Previous analysis showed most TCR beta V segments were productive about 90% or about 30% of the time. The classifier, whose performance was assessed in both the original and validation cohorts, reportedly diagnosed cytomegalovirus status with high specificity and sensitivity.

The PCR made use of 60 Vbeta and 13 Jbeta primers. Repertoires were generated with immunoSEQ multiplex PCR, while TCRdb's copy carries only in-frame clones and drops some. The profile covers 150,000 to 200,000 clones, with 72% appearing a single time and under 2.5% taken by the ten largest. Sequenced material: PBMCs. The sequence was obtained from a human donor in good health. This sequence joins TRBV19 and TRBJ1-5; D is uncertain. CDR3 region: CASSILVGGMRQPQHF. CDR3 DNA: TGTGCCAGTAGTATTCTGGTGGGAGGGATGAGGCAGCCCCAGCATTTT.